This T cell receptor beta chain was sequenced in a study of beta chain features in type 1 diabetes. CD4+ naive, central memory, regulatory and stem cell-like memory subsets were isolated by sorting on CD45RO/CCR7/CD25/CD127/CD95/CD27. This clone has more than one count but fewer than ten. Its specificity is not known. Trimming took 5 bases from V and 3 from J, leaving 15 bases between them. Germline V lookup: CDR1 SGHDT, CDR2 YYEEEE. The CDR3 runs to 16 residues. Of the isolated RNA, all was reverse transcribed, and so the sequenced material was expressed TCRB transcripts. About 3.7 million reads per sample were averaged for naive, central memory and regulatory samples. This table comes from immunoSEQ multiplex PCR, and its TCRdb copy is limited to in-frame clones, with some not included. Counted here are 680,000 or so clones, 15% to 18% occurring once; the ten biggest clones make up about 0.093%. General study points: Because the template was cDNA, high-expressing cells might be over-represented.

Sequenced sample: naive CD4+ T cells from blood. This clonotype was obtained from a young man in good health. The chain uses TRBV5-6 and TRBJ2-6; D is possibly TRBD1 (6 bases). CDR3 protein: CASRLKQGGGANVLTF. As DNA, the CDR3 is TGTGCCAGCAGACTAAAACAGGGTGGTGGGGCCAACGTCCTGACTTTC.